This TCR beta chain was captured by sequencing in a study of T-cell reconstitution after alpha-beta-depleted transplantation in children. The germline V gene encodes CDR1 LGHNA and CDR2 YSLEER. With V trimmed by 0 bases and J by 2 bases, 6 bases remained unmatched. CDR3 length: 19 residues. The authors prepared the TCRbeta library with unique molecular identifiers. TCRdb re-called the PCR reads with MiXCR, one entry per CDR3 protein. This sample has hundreds of thousands of distinct CDR3 sequences, with over 25% found just once. This TCR was sampled from a human donor who donated a stem cell graft to a child with aplastic anemia. Sample: PBMCs from the stem cell graft donor, taken from the stem cell graft. The chain couples TRBV4-3 to TRBJ2-1, with 14 bases fitting TRBD2. The CDR3 protein is CASSQETGLAGGPYNEQFF. CDR3 DNA sequence: TGCGCCAGCAGCCAAGAAACAGGACTAGCGGGAGGACCCTACAATGAGCAGTTCTTC.